This entry is about one T cell receptor beta chain. Its binding antigen is unknown. No base quality information exists; no much larger clone differs at one position. This entry is derived from a study of T-cell reconstitution after alpha-beta-depleted transplantation in children (dated by TCRdb to 2016 to 2018). Concerning the study at large: T-cell immune reconstitution after TCRalphabeta/CD19-depleted allogeneic hematopoietic cell transplantation in children was quantitatively tracked in the study by means of TCR repertoire profiling.

The CDR3 runs 13 residues from the cysteine to the phenylalanine. Only the CDR3 DNA is retained, 39 bases long and in frame from the first base. V is reduced by 0 bases and J by 6 bases, leaving a spacing of 8 bases between them. Reading the germline V gene (reference sequence) gives CDR1 WNHNN and CDR2 SYGVQD. The protocol used for the library was PCR. The reads were generated on an Illumina HiSeq 2500. TCR library preparation used molecular barcoding, with unique molecular identifiers applied to normalize quantification of the TCRbeta repertoire. TCRdb reworked the public reads: Q25 trimming with fastp, MiXCR clone assembly, productive beta chains retained. For every CDR3 protein sequence, its rows merge into one entry that carries the most common genes and DNA. For this sample the table gives some 500,000 distinct CDR3 sequences, of which around 17% were detected only once. The ten biggest clones cover roughly 3.3% of the sample.

The sequence joins TRBV10-1 to TRBJ1-2; a confident D gene designation cannot be given. Source: PBMCs from the stem cell graft donor, taken from the stem cell graft. This clonotype originated in a human donor who donated a stem cell graft to a child with acute lymphoblastic leukemia. The nucleotides read TGCGCCAGCAGTGAGTCGGTGCGGGATGGCTACACCTTC. Translated, this is CASSESVRDGYTF.